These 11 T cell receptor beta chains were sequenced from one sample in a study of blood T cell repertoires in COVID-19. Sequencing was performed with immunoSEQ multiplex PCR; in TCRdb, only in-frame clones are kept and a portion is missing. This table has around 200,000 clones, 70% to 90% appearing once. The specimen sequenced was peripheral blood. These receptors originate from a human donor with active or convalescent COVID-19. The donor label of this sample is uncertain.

The CDR3 protein is CASGTGMGGQETQYF. CDR3 DNA: TGTGCCAGCGGGACAGGGATGGGGGGCCAAGAGACCCAGTACTTC. The rearrangement uses TRBV2 and TRBJ2-5; the match to TRBD1 covers 9 bases. The CDR3 covers 15 residues. From germline, CDR1 is SNHLY and CDR2 FYNNEI. V lost 8 bases and J lost 1; bases outside the gene matches: 8.

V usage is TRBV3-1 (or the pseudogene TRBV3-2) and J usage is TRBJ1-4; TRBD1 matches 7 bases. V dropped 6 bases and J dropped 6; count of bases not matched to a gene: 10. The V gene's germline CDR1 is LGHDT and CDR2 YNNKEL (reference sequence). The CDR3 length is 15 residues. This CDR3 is CASSPRQGGDEKLFF. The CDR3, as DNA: TGTGCCAGCAGTCCCAGACAGGGTGGGGATGAAAAACTGTTTTTT.

The CDR3 nucleotides are TGTGCCAGTAGTGGCTACTTTCCGGGATACCAAGAGACCCAGTACTTC. Amino acids: CASSGYFPGYQETQYF. The genes are TRBV19 and TRBJ2-5; D is possibly TRBD2 (5 bases). V was pared by 5 bases and J by 0 bases, with 16 bases between. This CDR3 has 16 amino acids. Germline V gene lookup returns CDR1 LNHDA and CDR2 SQIVND (reference sequence).

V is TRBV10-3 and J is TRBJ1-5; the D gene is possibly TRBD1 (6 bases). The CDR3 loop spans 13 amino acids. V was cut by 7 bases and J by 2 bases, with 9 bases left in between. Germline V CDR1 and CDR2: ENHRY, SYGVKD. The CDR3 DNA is TGTGCCATCATGACAGGTGGCAATCAGCCCCAGCATTTT. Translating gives CAIMTGGNQPQHF.

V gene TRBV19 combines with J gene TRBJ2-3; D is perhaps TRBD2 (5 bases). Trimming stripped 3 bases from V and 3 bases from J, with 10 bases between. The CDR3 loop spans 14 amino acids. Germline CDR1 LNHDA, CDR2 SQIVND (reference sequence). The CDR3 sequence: CASSMVTGTDTQYF. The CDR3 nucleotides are TGTGCCAGTAGTATGGTCACGGGAACAGATACGCAGTATTTT.

In DNA, the CDR3 is TGTGCCAGCAGCCCGACAGGGGGCTTGTACAATGAGCAGTTCTTC. Protein: CASSPTGGLYNEQFF. This chain links TRBV5-4 with TRBJ2-1; 10 bases are a match to TRBD1. CDR1 SGHNT and CDR2 YYREEE come from the germline V gene (reference sequence). Trimming removed 4 bases from V and 4 bases from J; junction bases left unmatched: 5. The CDR3 totals 15 residues.

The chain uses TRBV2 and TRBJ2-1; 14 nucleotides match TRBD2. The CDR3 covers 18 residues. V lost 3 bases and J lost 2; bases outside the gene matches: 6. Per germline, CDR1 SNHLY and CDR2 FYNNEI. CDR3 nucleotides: TGTGCCAGCAGTGATCAAGGACTAGCGGGGGGCGCCTACAATGAGCAGTTCTTC. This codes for CASSDQGLAGGAYNEQFF.

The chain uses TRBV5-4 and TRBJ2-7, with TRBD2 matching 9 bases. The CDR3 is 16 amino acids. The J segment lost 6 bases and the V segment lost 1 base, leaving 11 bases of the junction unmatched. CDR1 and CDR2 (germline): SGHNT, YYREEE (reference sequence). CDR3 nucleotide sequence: TGTGCCAGCAGCTTGTTAGGTGCTAGCGGGAATGGCGAGCAGTACTTC. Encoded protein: CASSLLGASGNGEQYF.

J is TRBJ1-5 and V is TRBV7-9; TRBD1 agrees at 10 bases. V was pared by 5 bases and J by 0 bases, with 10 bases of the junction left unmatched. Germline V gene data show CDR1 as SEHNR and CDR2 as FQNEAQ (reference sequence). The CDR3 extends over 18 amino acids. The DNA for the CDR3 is TGTGCCAGCAGCCCCGACAGGGGGCAGGGGTATAGCAATCAGCCCCAGCATTTT. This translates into CASSPDRGQGYSNQPQHF.

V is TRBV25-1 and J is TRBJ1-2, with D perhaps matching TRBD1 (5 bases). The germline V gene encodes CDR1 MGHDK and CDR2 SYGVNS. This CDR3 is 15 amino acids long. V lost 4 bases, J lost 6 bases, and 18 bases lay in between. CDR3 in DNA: TGTGCCAGCAGTGTGCCCGGGACTCTTAGGGATGGCTACACCTTC. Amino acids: CASSVPGTLRDGYTF.

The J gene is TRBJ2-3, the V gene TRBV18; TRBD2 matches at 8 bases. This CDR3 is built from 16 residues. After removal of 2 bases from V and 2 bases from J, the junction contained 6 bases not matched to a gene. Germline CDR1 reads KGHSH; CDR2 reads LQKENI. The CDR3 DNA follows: TGTGCCAGCTCACCAATGGCGGGAGGAGTCACAGATACGCAGTATTTT. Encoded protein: CASSPMAGGVTDTQYF.